These 26 T cell receptor beta chains were sequenced from one sample in a study of T cells in Graves' hyperthyroidism and ophthalmopathy. What was amplified from RNA transcripts were TCR beta CDR3 regions. The TCR CDR3 first-round RT-PCR relied on the HTBI primer set. TCRdb reprocessed the multiplex PCR reads with MiXCR, giving one entry per CDR3 protein. The profile covers fewer than 700,000 distinct CDR3 sequences, with 15% to 20% appearing a single time and roughly a sixth taken by the ten largest. The sample comprised blood. The origin of the receptors is a woman younger than 30 with Graves' ophthalmopathy.

There are many counts of this clonotype. As DNA, the CDR3 is TGTGCCAGCAGCTTAGACCAAAAGGGGGTATACGGTGAAAAACTGTTTTTT. Amino acid sequence: CASSLDQKGVYGEKLFF. V usage is TRBV7-8 and J usage is TRBJ1-4, with a weak D call TRBD1 (6 bases). CDR3 length: 17 amino acids. V gave up 1 base and J gave up 7 bases, with 19 bases separating them. Germline values: CDR1 SGHVS, CDR2 FQNEAQ.

This CDR3 reads CASSFSRPGQSHIITYGYTF. CDR3 nucleotide sequence: TGTGCCAGCAGCTTTAGTAGGCCGGGACAGTCCCATATTATAACCTATGGCTACACCTTC. The V and J genes are TRBV7-9 and TRBJ1-2; 7 positions agree with TRBD1. The length of the CDR3 is 20 residues. Trimming removed 3 bases from V and 4 bases from J; junction bases left unmatched: 23. Germline CDR1 and CDR2: SEHNR and FQNEAQ (reference sequence).

This clonotype was seen only a few times. A read error is possible here, since a much larger clone lies one base away. The chain carries TRBV6-1 and TRBJ1-1; D gene ambiguous. The V end lost 7 bases, the J end lost 6 bases, and 18 bases lay between the germline ends. This CDR3 has 14 amino acids. CDR1 MNHNS and CDR2 SASEGT come from the germline V gene. The CDR3 protein is CASNPVRSLAEAFF. The CDR3 bases are TGTGCCAGCAACCCGGTCCGTTCGTTGGCTGAAGCTTTCTTT.

This clonotype has ten or more counts. The rearrangement links TRBV28 to TRBJ1-1, with D uncertain. Germline values: CDR1 MDHEN, CDR2 SYDVKM. Trimming took 5 bases from V and 6 from J, leaving 4 bases between them. CDR3 length: 10 amino acids. CDR3 bases: TGTGCCAGCAGTCGGGCTGAAGCTTTCTTT. Translating it yields CASSRAEAFF.

Many counts were recorded for this clonotype. This chain connects TRBV29-1 to TRBJ2-7, with D hard to call. V was pared by 2 bases and J by 2 bases, with 4 bases between. CDR3 length equals 11 residues. From germline, CDR1 is SQVTM and CDR2 ANQGSEA. CDR3 protein: CSVEQTYEQYF. The CDR3 nucleotides read TGCAGCGTTGAACAGACCTACGAGCAGTACTTC.

Concerning this clonotype itself: With a much larger clone just one base away, this may be a read error. The rearrangement uses TRBV11-3 and TRBJ1-5; D remains ambiguous. This CDR3 has 12 residues. Germline values: CDR1 SGHNT, CDR2 YENEEA. DNA for the CDR3: TGTGCCACCAGCAGAGCGGATCAGCCCCAGCATTTT. It translates to CATSRADQPQHF.

This clonotype has more than one count but fewer than ten. The rearrangement uses TRBV12-3 or TRBV12-4 and TRBJ2-7; D gene unclear. Trimming shortened V by 6 bases and J by 5 bases, and 14 bases separated the two germline ends. CDR3 length: 13 amino acids. CDR3 loop: CASSSGPADEQYF. The CDR3 coding sequence is TGTGCCAGCAGCTCCGGACCCGCCGACGAGCAGTACTTC.

This clonotype has just a few counts. The rearrangement uses TRBV20-1 and TRBJ1-5, with a tentative D call TRBD1 (5 bases). Per germline, CDR1 DFQATT and CDR2 SNEGSKA (reference sequence). Trimming left V 3 bases short and J 0 bases short, with 15 bases between. The CDR3 is 16 residues long. CDR3 residues: CSASRWGRISNQPQHF. The CDR3 bases are TGCAGTGCTAGTAGGTGGGGACGGATTAGCAATCAGCCCCAGCATTTT.

In this sample, this clonotype turned up a few times. The chain joins TRBV9 to TRBJ2-1; tentatively, D is TRBD1 (6 bases). Looked up from germline, CDR1 is SGDLS and CDR2 is YYNGEE. The CDR3 loop spans 16 amino acids. V shed 0 bases and J shed 2 bases, with 12 bases lying between them. CDR3 protein: CASSVGGQRTYNEQFF. CDR3 DNA: TGTGCCAGCAGCGTAGGGGGACAAAGGACCTACAATGAGCAGTTCTTC.

The chain has TRBV20-1 and TRBJ2-7; D is perhaps TRBD1 (5 bases). This CDR3 contains 12 residues. Germline V gene lookup returns CDR1 DFQATT and CDR2 SNEGSKA (reference sequence). V was pared by 3 bases and J by 5 bases, with 11 bases between. CDR3 DNA sequence: TGCAGTGCTAGTGGCAGGGTGCACGAGCAGTACTTC. Its protein product is CSASGRVHEQYF.

There are a few counts of this clonotype. This rearrangement joins TRBV10-3 to TRBJ1-1; possible D gene TRBD1, 5 bases. V dropped 6 bases and J dropped 2 bases, with 10 bases sitting between them. CDR1 is ENHRY and CDR2 is SYGVKD in the germline V gene. The CDR3 is 13 amino acids. The CDR3 protein is CAIRYGTNTEAFF. In nucleotides, the CDR3 is TGTGCCATCAGGTACGGGACTAACACTGAAGCTTTCTTT.

The chain links TRBV12-3 or TRBV12-4 to TRBJ1-3; D gene uncertain. V dropped 4 bases and J dropped 4 bases, with 11 bases sitting between them. The CDR3 totals 14 residues. In DNA, the CDR3 is TGTGCCAGCAGTTGGACCGGGGTGGGAAACACCATATATTTT. It yields the protein CASSWTGVGNTIYF.

This clonotype was counted many times. The chain recombines TRBV12-3 or TRBV12-4 with TRBJ1-1; possible D gene TRBD1, 6 bases. Trimming cost V 2 bases and J 12 bases, with 16 bases left between them. This CDR3 is 13 amino acids long. This CDR3 reads CASSLQGKAQSFF. The DNA of the CDR3 is TGTGCCAGCAGTTTACAGGGGAAGGCTCAGTCTTTCTTT.

The V and J genes are TRBV2 and TRBJ2-5; TRBD1 agrees at 9 bases. From germline, CDR1 is SNHLY and CDR2 FYNNEI. V dropped 11 bases and J dropped 5; count of bases not matched to a gene: 9. The CDR3 has 13 amino acids. CDR3 loop: CAGNRGRRETQYF. The CDR3 DNA reads TGTGCCGGCAACAGGGGGCGCCGGGAGACCCAGTACTTC.

This clonotype was seen more than once but under ten times. This chain connects TRBV4-2 to TRBJ2-7; no clear D gene. The CDR3 loop spans 15 amino acids. CDR1 is LGHNA, CDR2 YNFKEQ, per germline. The V gene lost 3 bases and the J gene lost 6 bases, with 18 bases spanning the gap. CDR3 residues: CASSQYRDGPGEQYF. CDR3 in DNA: TGTGCCAGCAGCCAGTACCGTGACGGCCCCGGCGAGCAGTACTTC.

A remark on this clonotype: This may be a read error: a much more frequent sequence differs by one nucleotide. The chain recombines TRBV6-1 with TRBJ1-5, with 7 bases aligning to TRBD1. Germline CDR1 is MNHNS and CDR2 is SASEGT. This CDR3 has 16 residues. V lost 7 bases, J lost 1 base, and 10 bases stayed unmatched. The CDR3 loop reads CASNSQGSQSNQPQHF. CDR3 in DNA: TGTGCCAGCAACTCACAGGGGAGCCAAAGCAATCAGCCCCAGCATTTT.

The V and J genes are TRBV5-5 and TRBJ1-2, with D tentatively TRBD1 (6 bases). Looked up from germline, CDR1 is SGHKS and CDR2 is YYEKEE (reference sequence). V lost 3 bases to trimming and J lost 4 bases, with 13 bases between them. The CDR3 has 14 residues. The CDR3 region is CASSWAGGGYGYTF. CDR3 DNA: TGTGCCAGCAGCTGGGCGGGGGGCGGCTATGGCTACACCTTC.

This clonotype came up many times. The chain is built from TRBV30 and TRBJ1-1; D unresolved. Germline V CDR1 and CDR2: GTSNPN, SVGIG (reference sequence). Trimming shortened V by 0 bases and J by 7 bases, and 9 bases separated the two germline ends. The CDR3 has 12 amino acids. Here the CDR3 DNA reads TGTGCCTGGAGTGTATTGACGGGTGAAGCTTTCTTT. It translates to CAWSVLTGEAFF.

Concerning this clonotype: A read error is possible here, since a much larger clone lies one base away. V gene TRBV28 combines with J gene TRBJ2-1; TRBD2 might be the D (5 bases). V lost 6 bases to trimming and J lost 5 bases, with 11 bases between them. The CDR3 is 13 residues long. The germline V gene encodes CDR1 MDHEN and CDR2 SYDVKM. The CDR3 DNA is TGTGCCAGCAGCGGGGAAACCCACAATGAGCAGTTCTTC. Residues: CASSGETHNEQFF.

This chain joins TRBV19 and TRBJ1-2; D unresolved. The CDR3 runs 13 residues. Germline CDR1 and CDR2: LNHDA and SQIVND (reference sequence). V dropped 5 bases and J dropped 2 bases, with 9 bases sitting between them. The CDR3 reads CASSSPLNYGYTF. CDR3 DNA sequence: TGTGCCAGTAGTTCACCGCTGAACTATGGCTACACCTTC.

The chain couples TRBV29-1 to TRBJ1-5; D is perhaps TRBD1 (5 bases). Trimming took 7 bases from V and 7 from J, leaving 14 bases between them. The length of the CDR3 is 12 residues. Germline CDR1 SQVTM, CDR2 ANQGSEA. CDR3 amino acids: CSAGEGRQPQHF. CDR3 in DNA: TGCAGCGCGGGGGAGGGCAGGCAGCCCCAGCATTTT.

The rearrangement links TRBV28 to TRBJ1-2, with 7 bases aligning to TRBD1. CDR1 is MDHEN, CDR2 SYDVKM, per germline. CDR3 length: 16 residues. With V trimmed by 5 bases and J by 0 bases, 9 bases remained unmatched. The CDR3 spells CASSPTGTAANYGYTF. DNA for the CDR3: TGTGCCAGCAGTCCGACAGGGACGGCAGCTAACTATGGCTACACCTTC.

This clonotype has a count of ten or more. The rearrangement joins TRBV6-1 to TRBJ1-1, with D possibly matching TRBD1 (6 bases). The V and J ends lost 5 bases and 5 bases respectively, with 18 bases between them. CDR1 and CDR2 from the germline V gene are MNHNS and SASEGT. The CDR3 loop spans 15 amino acids. The CDR3 here is CASSFEKQGFTEAFF. DNA for the CDR3: TGTGCCAGCAGTTTCGAGAAACAGGGATTTACTGAAGCTTTCTTT.

In its sample, this clonotype was seen many times. The chain is built from TRBV2 and TRBJ2-7; 7 bases map to TRBD1. Germline-derived CDR1 and CDR2 are SNHLY and FYNNEI. The junction had 4 bases not matched to a gene; V was cut back by 6 bases and J by 2 bases. This CDR3 comprises 13 residues. The CDR3 DNA reads as TGTGCCAGCAGACGACAGGGCCCCTACGAGCAGTACTTC. Residues: CASRRQGPYEQYF. Complete variable domain (other parts from reference TRBV2 and TRBJ2-7): EPEVTQTPSHQVTQMGQEVILRCVPISNHLYFYWYRQILGQKVEFLVSFYNNEISEKSEIFDDQFSVERPDGSNFTLKIRSTKLEDSAMYFCASRRQGPYEQYFGPGTRLTVT.

This clonotype was seen repeatedly, ten times or more. The V gene is TRBV9, the J gene TRBJ2-5; 9 nucleotides match TRBD2. Losses at the gene ends were 0 bases for V and 2 bases for J; bases not matched to a gene: 5. Germline CDR1 SGDLS, CDR2 YYNGEE. The CDR3 totals 16 residues. DNA for the CDR3: TGTGCCAGCAGCGTAGGTAGAACTAGCGGGCAAGAGACCCAGTACTTC. Amino acid sequence: CASSVGRTSGQETQYF.

This clonotype was found many times. J is TRBJ2-2 and V is TRBV30, with a tentative D call TRBD1 (6 bases). CDR3 length equals 15 residues. CDR1 is GTSNPN, CDR2 SVGIG, per germline (reference sequence). V was clipped by 6 bases and J by 4 bases, with 18 bases between them. CDR3 protein: CACTQGHTSTGELFF. The CDR3 DNA reads TGTGCCTGTACTCAGGGGCATACCTCCACCGGGGAGCTGTTTTTT. The entire variable domain, with the rest obtained from reference TRBV30 and TRBJ2-2, is as follows: SQTIHQWPATLVQPVGSPLSLECTVEGTSNPNLYWYRQAAGRGLQLLFYSVGIGQISSEVPQNLSASRPQDRQFILSSKKLLLSDSGFYLCACTQGHTSTGELFFGEGSRLTVL.